This TCR beta chain was sequenced for a study of T cells in Graves' hyperthyroidism and ophthalmopathy. Regions amplified from RNA transcripts were the TCR beta CDR3 regions. HTBI primers were the set used in a first-round RT-PCR of the TCR CDR3. TCRdb re-analysed the multiplex PCR reads in MiXCR, keeping a single row per CDR3 protein. The sample consists of over 250,000 distinct CDR3 sequences, under 30% of them appearing once. After removal of 5 bases from V and 4 bases from J, the junction contained 11 bases not matched to a gene. Germline values: CDR1 MNHEY, CDR2 SMNVEV (reference sequence). CDR3 length equals 15 residues.

This receptor was taken from a man aged 35-49 years with Graves' hyperthyroidism that later progressed to Graves' ophthalmopathy. What was sequenced was blood. This chain links TRBV27 with TRBJ2-7, with 7 bases fitting TRBD2. The CDR3 DNA is TGTGCCAGCAGTCCTAACCAGGCCGGGGGGTACGAGCAGTACTTC. Protein sequence: CASSPNQAGGYEQYF.